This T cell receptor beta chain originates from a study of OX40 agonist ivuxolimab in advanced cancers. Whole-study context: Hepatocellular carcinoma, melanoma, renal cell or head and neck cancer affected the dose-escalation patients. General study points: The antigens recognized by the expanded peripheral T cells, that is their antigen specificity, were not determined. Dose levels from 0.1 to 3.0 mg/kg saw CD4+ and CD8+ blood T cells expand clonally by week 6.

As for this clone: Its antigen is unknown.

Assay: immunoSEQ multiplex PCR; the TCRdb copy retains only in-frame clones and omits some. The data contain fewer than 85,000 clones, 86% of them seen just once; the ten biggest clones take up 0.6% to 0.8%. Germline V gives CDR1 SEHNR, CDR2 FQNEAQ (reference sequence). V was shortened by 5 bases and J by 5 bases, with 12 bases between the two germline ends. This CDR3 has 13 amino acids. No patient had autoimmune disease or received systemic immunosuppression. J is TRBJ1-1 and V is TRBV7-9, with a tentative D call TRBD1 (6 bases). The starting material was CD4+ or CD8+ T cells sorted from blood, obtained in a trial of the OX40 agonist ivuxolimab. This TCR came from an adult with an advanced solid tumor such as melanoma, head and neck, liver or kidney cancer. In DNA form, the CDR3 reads TGTGCCAGCAGCCGTTTACAGGGAACTGAAGCTTTCTTT. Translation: CASSRLQGTEAFF. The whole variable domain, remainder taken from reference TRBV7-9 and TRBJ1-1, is DTGVSQNPRHKITKRGQNVTFRCDPISEHNRLYWYRQTLGQGPEFLTYFQNEAQLEKSRLLSDRFSAERPKGSFSTLEIQRTEQGDSAMYLCASSRLQGTEAFFGQGTRLTVV.